The 20 T cell receptor beta chains in this list originate from one sample, sequenced in a study of blood T cells in healthy people across ages (dated by TCRdb to about 2015). The library was made by 5' RACE. TCRdb names Illumina HiSeq 2500 as the instrument used. A second PCR of about 7 to 12 cycles was performed with a sample-barcoded 5' primer and a J-beta primer mix. Clones were called with MiXCR by TCRdb after fastp trimmed the public reads at Q25, and only in-frame beta chains were retained. Rows are unified per CDR3 protein, each entry keeping the most common DNA and genes. The sample profile shows about 1.8 million distinct CDR3 sequences; 49% of them were found once. Roughly 2% of the sample lies in the top ten. Sequenced material: blood. The source is a woman aged 40 to 50 in good health.

CDR3 region: CSAREGASYGYTF. CDR3 coding DNA: TGCAGTGCTAGAGAAGGGGCCTCCTATGGCTACACCTTC. The V gene is TRBV20-1, the J gene TRBJ1-2; perhaps TRBD1 as D (5 bases). Germline V gene data show CDR1 as DFQATT and CDR2 as SNEGSKA (reference sequence). V shed 0 bases and J shed 4 bases, with 9 bases lying between them. The CDR3 contains 13 residues.

This sequence joins TRBV7-9 and TRBJ2-1, with 8 bases aligning to TRBD1. The CDR3 has 17 amino acids. CDR1 is SEHNR and CDR2 is FQNEAQ in the germline V gene (reference sequence). With V trimmed by 1 base and J by 11 bases, 16 bases remained unmatched. CDR3 sequence: CASSLVGDSGTGKKQFF. CDR3 nucleotide sequence: TGTGCCAGCAGCTTAGTAGGCGACTCCGGGACAGGAAAAAAGCAGTTCTTC.

The chain links TRBV12-3 or TRBV12-4 to TRBJ2-7; unclear D gene. The CDR3 spans 15 residues. V lost 6 bases to trimming and J lost 2 bases, with 17 bases between them. The CDR3 reads CASRPDPGLPYEQYF. The DNA for the CDR3 is TGTGCCAGCAGACCCGACCCCGGCCTCCCCTACGAGCAGTACTTC.

The chain links TRBV28 to TRBJ2-5; 11 nucleotides align to TRBD2. This CDR3 is built from 14 residues. Germline V CDR1 and CDR2: MDHEN, SYDVKM. After removal of 7 bases from V and 3 bases from J, the junction contained 4 bases not matched to a gene. The CDR3 loop is CASIPTSGEETQYF. The CDR3 nucleotides read TGTGCCAGCATCCCGACTAGCGGGGAAGAGACCCAGTACTTC.

The chain employs TRBV4-3 and TRBJ1-1, with D possibly TRBD1 on 6 matching bases. Germline V CDR1 and CDR2: LGHNA, YSLEER. The CDR3 is 16 amino acids. V was cut by 1 base and J by 3 bases, with 15 bases left in between. The CDR3 spells CASSQVGRGRYTEAFF. The CDR3, as DNA: TGCGCCAGCAGCCAAGTGGGCAGGGGACGGTACACTGAAGCTTTCTTT.

The chain carries TRBV5-6 and TRBJ1-3, with a possible D match to TRBD1 (6 bases). Trimming stripped 3 bases from V and 0 bases from J, with 13 bases between. Germline loops: CDR1 SGHDT, CDR2 YYEEEE. The CDR3 has 16 residues. The CDR3 reads CASSSWTEGSGNTIYF. The CDR3 region has the DNA TGTGCCAGCAGCTCATGGACAGAAGGCTCTGGAAACACCATATATTTT.

A few counts support this clonotype. The chain combines TRBV20-1 with TRBJ2-5, with D possibly being TRBD1 (6 bases). The CDR3 consists of 14 residues. Trimming left V 2 bases short and J 5 bases short, with 15 bases between. Germline values: CDR1 DFQATT, CDR2 SNEGSKA (reference sequence). DNA of the CDR3: TGCAGTGCTAGATCTCCAGGGGTACCGGAGACCCAGTACTTC. Translation gives CSARSPGVPETQYF.

The DNA for the CDR3 is TGCAGTGCTAGGCGAACACCCGGTCCCCGGGACAGGGGGCATAATGGCTACACCTTC. Residues: CSARRTPGPRDRGHNGYTF. The chain links TRBV20-1 to TRBJ1-2, with TRBD1 matching 12 bases. The V segment lost 3 bases and the J segment 6 bases; nucleotides outside the gene matches: 20. Germline values: CDR1 DFQATT, CDR2 SNEGSKA (reference sequence). The CDR3 length is 19 residues.

The V call is TRBV27, the J call TRBJ2-5; possible D gene TRBD2, 5 bases. Trimming cost V 8 bases and J 1 base, with 17 bases left between them. The CDR3 totals 15 residues. Germline assignment: CDR1 MNHEY and CDR2 SMNVEV (reference sequence). The DNA of the CDR3 is TGTGCCAGCCGAATCTCGAGCGGAGGCCAAGAGACCCAGTACTTC. Amino acid sequence: CASRISSGGQETQYF.

Note on this clonotype: A junction boundary mismatches the germline segment, possibly from a read error. The chain links TRBV5-5 to TRBJ2-7; the D is unclear. Germline lookup yields CDR1 SGHKS and CDR2 YYEKEE (reference sequence). The CDR3 covers 11 residues. The CDR3 DNA follows: TGTGCCGGCAGCTTGCTGGGCGAGCAGTACTTC. Its translation is CAGSLLGEQYF.

The chain uses TRBV6-5 and TRBJ2-1; D is perhaps TRBD1 or TRBD2 (5 bases each). Germline-derived CDR1 and CDR2 are MNHEY and SVGAGI. CDR3 length: 15 residues. V gave up 0 bases and J gave up 5 bases, with 11 bases separating them. As DNA, the CDR3 is TGTGCCAGCAGTTACTCGGGACGGGGCCACAATGAGCAGTTCTTC. Protein sequence: CASSYSGRGHNEQFF.

The V call is TRBV11-2, the J call TRBJ2-7, with D perhaps TRBD2 (7 bases). Per the germline V gene, CDR1 is SGHAT and CDR2 is FQNNGV. Trimming took off 2 bases at V and 2 bases at J, with 16 bases between the two ends. The CDR3 covers 16 residues. CDR3 sequence: CASSLIGAGAAYEQYF. The CDR3 DNA sequence: TGTGCCAGCAGCTTAATTGGTGCGGGGGCCGCCTACGAGCAGTACTTC.

In its sample, this clonotype was seen a few times. The V gene is TRBV5-1, the J gene TRBJ2-1, with 11 bases matching TRBD1. V was pared by 3 bases and J by 8 bases, with 10 bases of the junction left unmatched. Germline V gene lookup returns CDR1 SGHRS and CDR2 YFSETQ. The length of the CDR3 is 16 residues. The CDR3 DNA reads as TGCGCCAGCAGCTGGGACAGGGGGAAAAGGGGCGATGAGCAGTTCTTC. Translating it yields CASSWDRGKRGDEQFF.

The chain couples TRBV4-1 to TRBJ2-7, with 7 positions matching TRBD1. Germline V gives CDR1 MGHRA, CDR2 YSYEKL. The CDR3 is 16 residues long. The V and J ends lost 1 base and 4 bases, in that order; junction bases with no gene match: 10. CDR3 sequence: CASSQGNRQGNYEQYF. In nucleotides, the CDR3 is TGCGCCAGCAGCCAAGGGAACCGACAGGGTAATTACGAGCAGTACTTC.

CDR3 loop: CASSSGGRVRPGDYGYTF. The DNA for the CDR3 is TGCGCCAGCAGCTCCGGGGGGAGGGTACGCCCAGGGGACTATGGCTACACCTTC. The chain links TRBV4-3 to TRBJ1-2, with TRBD1 as a possible D gene (6 bases). Germline CDR1 and CDR2: LGHNA and YSLEER. The V and J ends lost 5 bases and 3 bases respectively, with 25 bases between them. The CDR3 runs 18 residues.

This clonotype came up a few times. This rearrangement joins TRBV29-1 to TRBJ2-7, with TRBD2 as a possible D gene (5 bases). CDR3 size: 13 residues. Germline V gives CDR1 SQVTM, CDR2 ANQGSEA. V lost 5 bases and J lost 7, with 18 bases in between. The CDR3 loop reads CSVLRQSSGEQYF. The CDR3, as DNA: TGCAGCGTTTTGCGACAAAGTTCGGGGGAGCAGTACTTC.

This rearrangement joins TRBV29-1 to TRBJ1-2, with D possibly matching TRBD1 (6 bases). Germline V gene lookup returns CDR1 SQVTM and CDR2 ANQGSEA. With 4 bases removed from V and 0 bases from J, the gap between germline ends came to 9 bases. The CDR3 is made up of 13 amino acids. This CDR3 reads CSVGQGPNYGYTF. For the CDR3, the DNA is TGCAGCGTTGGTCAGGGGCCTAACTATGGCTACACCTTC. Full variable domain (rest looked up from reference TRBV29-1 and TRBJ1-2): SAVISQKPSRDICQRGTSLTIQCQVDSQVTMMFWYRQQPGQSLTLIATANQGSEATYESGFVIDKFPISRPNLTFSTLTVSNMSPEDSSIYLCSVGQGPNYGYTFGSGTRLTVV.

The chain employs TRBV5-1 and TRBJ2-3; 7 bases are a match to TRBD2. Germline CDR1 reads SGHRS; CDR2 reads YFSETQ. V trimming: 4 bases; J trimming: 4 bases; junction bases outside the gene matches: 15. This CDR3 region has 17 residues. CDR3 nucleotide sequence: TGCGCCAGCAGCCGGAGGTGGGGGGGAAAAGAATCAGATACGCAGTATTTT. Translating gives CASSRRWGGKESDTQYF.

The V and J genes are TRBV20-1 and TRBJ2-7; possibly TRBD2 for D (6 bases). The CDR3 runs to 13 residues. With 6 bases removed from V and 6 bases from J, the gap between germline ends came to 18 bases. Germline CDR1 DFQATT, CDR2 SNEGSKA (reference sequence). The CDR3, as DNA: TGCAGTGCAAAGGAAGGAGGGGTTCGCGAGCAGTACTTC. Protein product: CSAKEGGVREQYF.

The sample holds a few counts of this clonotype. CDR3 amino acids: CASSYRSRENIQYF. DNA for the CDR3: TGTGCCAGCAGTTACCGATCCAGGGAGAACATTCAGTACTTC. The J gene is TRBJ2-4, the V gene TRBV6-2 or TRBV6-3; D tentatively fits TRBD1 or TRBD2 (5 bases each). The V end lost 2 bases, the J end lost 7 bases, and 12 bases lay between the germline ends. Germline values: CDR1 MNHEY, CDR2 SVGEGT. This CDR3 has 14 residues.